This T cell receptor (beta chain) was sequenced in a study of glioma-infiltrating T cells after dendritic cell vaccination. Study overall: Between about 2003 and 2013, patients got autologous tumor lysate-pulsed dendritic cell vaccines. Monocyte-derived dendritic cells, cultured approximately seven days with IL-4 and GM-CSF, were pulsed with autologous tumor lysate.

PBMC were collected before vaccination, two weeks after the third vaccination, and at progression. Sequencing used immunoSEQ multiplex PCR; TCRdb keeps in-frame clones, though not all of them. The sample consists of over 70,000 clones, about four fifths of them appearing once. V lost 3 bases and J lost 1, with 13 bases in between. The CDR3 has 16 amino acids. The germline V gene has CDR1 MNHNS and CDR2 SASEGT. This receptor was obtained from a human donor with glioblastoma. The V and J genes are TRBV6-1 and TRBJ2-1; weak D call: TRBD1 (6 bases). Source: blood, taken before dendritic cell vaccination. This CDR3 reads CASSESQGLSYNEQFF. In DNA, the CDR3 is TGTGCCAGCAGTGAGAGTCAGGGGCTGTCCTACAATGAGCAGTTCTTC.